The rows below give T cell receptor beta chains drawn from one sample of a study of shared clonotypes between healthy human individuals. TCRdb's copy holds only in-frame clones and misses some; the assay was immunoSEQ multiplex PCR. The repertoire holds about 460,000 clones, roughly three quarters seen once, with about 12% in the top ten. Sequenced sample: PBMCs. The receptors were sampled from a woman aged 40 to 50 in good health. Some clones in this sample may be carry-over from other donors' samples. Each CDR3 is given with its conserved first and last residue. D genes are given only for firm matches. Size is omitted from some rows. Given values are once, few, many or a class for expanded clones.

j_call d_call v_call clone_size cdr3_aa cdr3_nt
TRBJ2-7 NA TRBV9 NA CASSVQGGEQYF TGTGCCAGCAGCGTACAGGGAGGCGAGCAGTACTTC
TRBJ2-7 TRBD2 TRBV5-4 NA CASSPLAGGPHEQYF TGTGCCAGCAGCCCACTAGCGGGAGGGCCTCACGAGCAGTACTTC
TRBJ1-1 NA TRBV14 NA CASSQRASAREAFF TGTGCCAGCAGCCAGCGGGCCTCGGCCCGTGAAGCTTTCTTT
TRBJ2-1 NA TRBV29-1 few CSAVRPDRGFNEQFF TGCAGCGCAGTTCGTCCGGACAGAGGATTCAATGAGCAGTTCTTC
TRBJ1-4 TRBD1 TRBV30 once CACNPGQSPNEKLFF TGTGCCTGTAACCCGGGACAGTCTCCTAATGAAAAACTGTTTTTT
TRBJ1-2 NA TRBV7-8 NA CASSFAGRSYYGYTF TGTGCCAGCAGCTTCGCAGGGCGATCTTACTATGGCTACACCTTC
TRBJ2-2 TRBD1 TRBV7-9 NA CASSLVQGPAGELFF TGTGCCAGCAGCTTAGTACAGGGGCCGGCCGGGGAGCTGTTTTTT
TRBJ1-2 NA TRBV9 NA CASSAYYGYTF TGTGCCAGCAGCGCCTACTATGGCTACACCTTC
TRBJ2-6 NA TRBV6-1 NA CASSASTGSGANVLTF TGTGCCAGCAGTGCCAGTACAGGGTCTGGGGCCAACGTCCTGACTTTC
TRBJ2-2 NA TRBV2 NA CASTAGSNTGELFF TGTGCCAGCACCGCCGGGTCGAACACCGGGGAGCTGTTTTTT
TRBJ2-7 NA TRBV29-1 NA CSARGGRNYEQYF TGCAGCGCCAGGGGGGGACGAAACTACGAGCAGTACTTC
TRBJ2-7 TRBD1 TRBV7-8 few CASSPRGQGLYEQYF TGTGCCAGCAGCCCTCGAGGACAGGGCCTCTACGAGCAGTACTTC
TRBJ2-5 NA TRBV30 NA CAWSRGSSETQYF TGTGCCTGGAGTAGGGGATCCTCGGAGACCCAGTACTTC
TRBJ2-3 NA TRBV9 NA CASSVDTTGTDTQYF TGTGCCAGCAGCGTAGATACCACGGGCACAGATACGCAGTATTTT
TRBJ1-1 NA TRBV5-4 NA CASSLGHTNTEAFF TGTGCCAGCAGCTTGGGGCATACGAACACTGAAGCTTTCTTT
TRBJ2-7 TRBD2 TRBV9 NA CASSVGPSGNYEQYF TGTGCCAGCAGCGTTGGTCCTAGCGGGAACTACGAGCAGTACTTC
TRBJ2-3 TRBD1 TRBV2 NA CASSALTGETQYF TGTGCCAGCAGTGCCCTGACAGGGGAGACGCAGTATTTT
TRBJ2-5 NA TRBV28 NA CASGLGTQETQYF TGTGCCAGCGGACTTGGGACGCAAGAGACCCAGTACTTC
TRBJ2-2 NA TRBV27 NA CASSLRRANTGELFF TGTGCCAGCAGTCTCAGACGCGCGAACACCGGGGAGCTGTTTTTT
TRBJ2-7 NA TRBV29-1 NA CSVGVLSHEQYF TGCAGCGTTGGAGTCCTCTCCCACGAGCAGTACTTC
TRBJ2-1 NA TRBV4-3 NA CASSQGRGLLFGEQFF TGCGCCAGCAGCCAAGGGAGGGGGCTATTGTTCGGTGAGCAGTTCTTC
TRBJ2-2 TRBD2 TRBV30 NA CAWRIAGTGELFF TGTGCCTGGAGGATAGCGGGCACCGGGGAGCTGTTTTTT